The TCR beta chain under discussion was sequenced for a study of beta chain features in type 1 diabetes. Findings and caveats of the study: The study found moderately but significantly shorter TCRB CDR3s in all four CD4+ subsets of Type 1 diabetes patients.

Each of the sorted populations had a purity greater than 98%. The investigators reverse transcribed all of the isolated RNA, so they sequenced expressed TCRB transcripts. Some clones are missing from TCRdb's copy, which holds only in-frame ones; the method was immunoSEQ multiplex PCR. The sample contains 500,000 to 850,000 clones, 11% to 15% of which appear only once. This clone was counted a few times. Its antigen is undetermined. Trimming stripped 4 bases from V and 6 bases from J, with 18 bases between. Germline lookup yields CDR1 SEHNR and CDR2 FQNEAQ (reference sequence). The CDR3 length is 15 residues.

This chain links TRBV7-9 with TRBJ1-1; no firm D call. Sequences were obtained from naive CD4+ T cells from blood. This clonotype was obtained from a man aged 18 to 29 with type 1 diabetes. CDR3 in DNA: TGTGCCAGCAGCTACCGCCTCGTCCCCGGGTCTGAAGCTTTCTTT. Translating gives CASSYRLVPGSEAFF.